This is a list of T cell receptor beta chains from one sample in a study of T cell clones after liver transplantation. Profiling relied on immunoSEQ multiplex PCR, and the TCRdb table lists in-frame clones only, not all of them. The sample holds approximately 65,000 clones; 92% are singletons and the top ten take 0.85% to 1%. The sample here was CD4+ T cells from blood, taken about 25 months after liver transplant. These receptors all stem from a human patient who received a liver transplant. Some T cells may be transferred from the graft donor. The CDR3 runs from the conserved cysteine through the conserved F or W. A D gene is named only where the DNA matches it firmly. Clone size is stated in some rows and not others, as once, few, many or a class when expanded.

clone_size	d_call	j_call	v_call	cdr3_length	cdr3_aa	cdr3_nt
NA	NA	TRBJ2-2	TRBV7-2	14	CASSPGVGTGELFF	TGTGCCAGCAGCCCTGGGGTTGGGACCGGGGAGCTGTTTTTT
NA	NA	TRBJ2-1	TRBV7-9	13	CASSFSARGEQFF	TGTGCCAGCAGCTTCTCCGCGCGGGGTGAGCAGTTCTTC
once	TRBD2	TRBJ2-7	TRBV6-1	13	CASIRTRSYEQYF	TGTGCCAGCATCCGGACTAGAAGCTACGAGCAGTACTTC
NA	TRBD2	TRBJ2-1	TRBV7-3	15	CASSLNSGRANEQFF	TGTGCCAGCAGCTTAAACAGCGGGAGGGCCAATGAGCAGTTCTTC
NA	TRBD2	TRBJ2-4	TRBV7-2	17	CASSRTSSGIAKNIQYF	TGTGCCAGCAGTCGAACTTCTAGCGGAATAGCCAAAAACATTCAGTACTTC
once	NA	TRBJ2-5	TRBV7-2	15	CASSIREGARETQYF	TGTGCCAGCAGCATCAGGGAGGGGGCGCGGGAGACCCAGTACTTC
NA	TRBD2	TRBJ2-6	TRBV9	16	CASSRGVSSGANVLTF	TGTGCCAGCTCTCGGGGGGTTTCCTCTGGGGCCAACGTCCTGACTTTC
NA	NA	TRBJ2-7	TRBV5-5	14	CASSFRDSTNEQYF	TGTGCCAGCAGCTTCCGGGACTCTACGAACGAGCAGTACTTC
NA	NA	TRBJ2-7	TRBV7-8	19	CASSLASVLHSSLSYEQYF	TGTGCCAGCAGCTTAGCAAGCGTTCTCCACTCTTCCCTTTCCTACGAGCAGTACTTC
NA	NA	TRBJ2-3	TRBV7-7	13	CASSSQTADTQYF	TGTGCCAGCAGCTCCCAAACCGCTGATACGCAGTATTTT
NA	NA	TRBJ1-5	TRBV28	15	CASSLSAGENQPQHF	TGTGCCAGCAGTTTAAGTGCAGGGGAGAATCAGCCCCAGCATTTT
NA	NA	TRBJ2-5	TRBV5-1	15	CASSLEGTPQETQYF	TGCGCCAGCAGCTTGGAAGGGACACCACAAGAGACCCAGTACTTC
NA	TRBD1	TRBJ1-2	TRBV6-1	15	CASSGPGQGERGYTF	TGTGCCAGCAGTGGACCGGGACAGGGGGAGCGCGGCTACACCTTC
NA	TRBD1	TRBJ1-2	TRBV28	14	CASSPQGANYGYTF	TGTGCCAGCAGCCCACAGGGGGCTAACTATGGCTACACCTTC
NA	NA	TRBJ2-2	TRBV4-1	12	CASSRGAGELFF	TGCGCCAGCAGCCGGGGGGCCGGGGAGCTGTTTTTT
NA	NA	TRBJ2-1	TRBV7-9	12	CASSPTVGEQFF	TGTGCCAGCAGTCCGACAGTCGGTGAGCAGTTCTTC
few	NA	TRBJ1-5	TRBV4-2	15	CASSPGTQSNQPQHF	TGTGCCAGCAGCCCCGGGACACAGAGCAATCAGCCCCAGCATTTT
once	NA	TRBJ2-7	TRBV27	13	CASSPSARYEQYF	TGTGCCAGCAGTCCATCCGCCCGATACGAGCAGTACTTC
NA	NA	TRBJ2-2	TRBV11-3	16	CASSLFVDRNTGELFF	TGTGCCAGCAGCTTATTTGTGGACAGGAACACCGGGGAGCTGTTTTTT
NA	TRBD1	TRBJ1-4	TRBV2	14	CASSPGTGDEKLFF	TGTGCCAGCAGTCCCGGGACAGGGGATGAAAAACTGTTTTTT
NA	NA	TRBJ1-5	TRBV2	14	CASSDKALGYSQHF	TGTGCCAGCAGTGATAAGGCCTTGGGGTATTCCCAGCATTTT
NA	NA	TRBJ2-7	TRBV5-1	14	CASSSNTGVSEQYF	TGCGCCAGCAGCTCCAACACGGGGGTCAGCGAGCAGTACTTC
NA	NA	TRBJ2-7	TRBV5-1	14	CASSFVSGTYEQYF	TGCGCCAGCAGCTTTGTTAGCGGCACGTACGAGCAGTACTTC
NA	TRBD2	TRBJ2-7	TRBV29-1	13	CSVTGLANYEQYF	TGCAGCGTGACGGGACTAGCGAATTACGAGCAGTACTTC
NA	NA	TRBJ2-3	TRBV7-9	15	CASSLGTDFTDTQYF	TGTGCCAGCAGCTTAGGGACAGATTTCACAGATACGCAGTATTTT
NA	TRBD1	TRBJ1-5	TRBV28	14	CASSLPGTDQPQHF	TGTGCCAGCAGTTTACCAGGGACAGATCAGCCCCAGCATTTT
NA	TRBD2	TRBJ2-5	TRBV4-2	16	CASSQEGGRGVETQYF	TGTGCCAGCAGCCAAGAGGGCGGGAGGGGGGTAGAGACCCAGTACTTC
NA	TRBD2	TRBJ2-1	TRBV7-8	15	CASSFSSGVYNEQFF	TGTGCCAGCAGCTTCTCTAGCGGGGTCTACAATGAGCAGTTCTTC